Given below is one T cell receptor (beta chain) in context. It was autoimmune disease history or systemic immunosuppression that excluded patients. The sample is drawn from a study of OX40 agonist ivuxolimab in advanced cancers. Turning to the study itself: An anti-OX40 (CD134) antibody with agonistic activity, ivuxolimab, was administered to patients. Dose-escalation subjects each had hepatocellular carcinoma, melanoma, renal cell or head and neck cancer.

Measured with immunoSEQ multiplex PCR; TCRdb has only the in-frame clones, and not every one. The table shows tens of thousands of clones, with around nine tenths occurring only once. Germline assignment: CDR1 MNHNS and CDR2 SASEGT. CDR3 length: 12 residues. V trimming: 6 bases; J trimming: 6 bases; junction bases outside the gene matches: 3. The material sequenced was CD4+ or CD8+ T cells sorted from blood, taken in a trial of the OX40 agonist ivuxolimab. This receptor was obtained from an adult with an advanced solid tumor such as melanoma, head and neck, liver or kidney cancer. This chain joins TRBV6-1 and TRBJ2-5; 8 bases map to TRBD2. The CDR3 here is CASSAGGKTQYF. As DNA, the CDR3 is TGTGCCAGCAGCGCGGGGGGAAAGACCCAGTACTTC.